This TCR beta chain is drawn from a study of preoperative IRX-2 immunotherapy in early breast cancer. Generated by immunoSEQ multiplex PCR, the TCRdb table keeps only in-frame clones and is missing some. Of around 24,000 clones detected, approximately 81% appear once; the ten largest clones hold approximately 6.6%. Specified treatment: preoperative locoregional IRX-2 cytokine immunotherapy. Patients received preoperative, locoregional IRX-2 cytokine immunotherapy in a phase Ib study. Sequences were derived from lymph node tissue, sampled after IRX-2 immunotherapy. This receptor was identified in a human donor with breast cancer.

CDR3 nucleotide sequence: TGTGCCAGCAGCCAGGAGGTCGCCGGGGAGCTGTTTTTT. Its translation is CASSQEVAGELFF. The chain combines TRBV14 with TRBJ2-2; the D gene is possibly TRBD2 (5 bases). This CDR3 contains 13 residues. The V and J ends lost 3 bases and 6 bases respectively, with 8 bases between them. Germline assignment: CDR1 SGHDN and CDR2 FVKESK.